A selection of T cell receptor beta chains follows, all from one sample in a study of identical twins. TCRdb ran MiXCR on the 5' RACE reads and lists one entry per CDR3 protein. This sample has roughly 290,000 distinct CDR3 sequences; roughly 8.6% occur once, and the top ten carry roughly 2%. The data also belong to a second study, concerning yellow fever vaccine responses in identical twins.

The specimen sequenced was memory (CD45RO+) T cells sorted from blood. These receptor sequences come from a woman aged 18-35 years in good health. CDR3s include the opening cysteine and the closing phenylalanine or tryptophan. The order of the fields is D gene, J gene, clone size, V gene, CDR3 protein, CDR3 DNA. A D gene is named only where the DNA matches it firmly. A row's size may be missing; if present it is once, few, many or a size class.

d_gene: -
j_gene: TRBJ1-6
abundance: -
v_gene: TRBV28
CDR3aa: CASGNSYNSPLHF
CDR3nt: TGTGCCAGCGGAAACTCCTATAATTCACCCCTCCACTTT

d_gene: -
j_gene: TRBJ2-5
abundance: -
v_gene: TRBV7-8
CDR3aa: CASSTAPMGLQETQYF
CDR3nt: TGTGCCAGCAGCACCGCCCCTATGGGGCTCCAAGAGACCCAGTACTTC

d_gene: -
j_gene: TRBJ1-1
abundance: few
v_gene: TRBV6-2/TRBV6-3
CDR3aa: CASSYSRLTVNTEAFF
CDR3nt: TGTGCCAGCAGTTACTCAAGACTTACCGTGAACACTGAAGCTTTCTTT

d_gene: TRBD1
j_gene: TRBJ1-5
abundance: -
v_gene: TRBV20-1
CDR3aa: CSAKGFEQGDQPQHF
CDR3nt: TGCAGTGCTAAGGGTTTCGAACAGGGGGATCAGCCCCAGCATTTT

d_gene: -
j_gene: TRBJ2-2
abundance: few
v_gene: TRBV7-6
CDR3aa: CASSKRVTNTGELFF
CDR3nt: TGTGCCAGCAGCAAGAGGGTAACGAACACCGGGGAGCTGTTTTTT

d_gene: TRBD1
j_gene: TRBJ1-5
abundance: many
v_gene: TRBV29-1
CDR3aa: CSVGPTGGDQPQHF
CDR3nt: TGCAGCGTTGGCCCGACAGGGGGTGATCAGCCCCAGCATTTT

d_gene: -
j_gene: TRBJ1-1
abundance: few
v_gene: TRBV7-9
CDR3aa: CASSLLDRNIEAFF
CDR3nt: TGTGCCAGCAGCTTACTCGACAGAAATATTGAAGCTTTCTTT

d_gene: TRBD1
j_gene: TRBJ2-1
abundance: many
v_gene: TRBV7-9
CDR3aa: CASSLQYRGEQFF
CDR3nt: TGTGCCAGCAGCTTACAGTACAGGGGTGAGCAGTTCTTC

d_gene: -
j_gene: TRBJ1-1
abundance: many
v_gene: TRBV5-1
CDR3aa: CASSLASGMNTEAFF
CDR3nt: TGCGCCAGCAGCTTGGCGTCGGGAATGAACACTGAAGCTTTCTTT

d_gene: TRBD1
j_gene: TRBJ1-2
abundance: few
v_gene: TRBV3-1
CDR3aa: CASSRTGGADGYTF
CDR3nt: TGTGCCAGCAGCAGGACAGGGGGAGCTGATGGCTACACCTTC

d_gene: -
j_gene: TRBJ1-1
abundance: few
v_gene: TRBV20-1
CDR3aa: CSASGNTEAFF
CDR3nt: TGCAGTGCTAGTGGGAACACTGAAGCTTTCTTT

d_gene: -
j_gene: TRBJ2-7
abundance: few
v_gene: TRBV6-1
CDR3aa: CASSLTEELRFEQYF
CDR3nt: TGTGCCAGCAGTCTCACAGAAGAATTACGATTTGAGCAGTACTTC

d_gene: -
j_gene: TRBJ1-5
abundance: few
v_gene: TRBV19
CDR3aa: CASSNPGWDQPQHF
CDR3nt: TGTGCCAGTAGTAATCCAGGTTGGGATCAGCCCCAGCATTTT

d_gene: -
j_gene: TRBJ2-5
abundance: many
v_gene: TRBV11-2
CDR3aa: CASSIDINYAQETQYF
CDR3nt: TGTGCCAGCAGCATAGATATAAACTACGCCCAAGAGACCCAGTACTTC

d_gene: -
j_gene: TRBJ1-4
abundance: many
v_gene: TRBV2
CDR3aa: CASKDTGTLGEKLFF
CDR3nt: TGTGCCAGCAAGGACACCGGGACCCTGGGAGAAAAACTGTTTTTT

d_gene: TRBD1
j_gene: TRBJ2-2
abundance: few
v_gene: TRBV7-9
CDR3aa: CASGQSYTGELFF
CDR3nt: TGTGCCTCGGGACAGTCCTACACCGGGGAGCTGTTTTTT

d_gene: -
j_gene: TRBJ1-5
abundance: -
v_gene: TRBV6-1
CDR3aa: CASSELSVQPQHF
CDR3nt: TGTGCCAGCAGTGAATTGTCAGTTCAGCCCCAGCATTTT